Detailed here is one TCR beta chain. The record originates from a study of blood T cell repertoires in COVID-19. For the study at large: The origin of the acute and convalescent COVID-19 samples was the United States, Italy and Spain. T cells, B-cell-depleted T cells, or PBMCs supplied cDNA or gDNA.

The protocol was immunoSEQ multiplex PCR, while the TCRdb copy is restricted to in-frame clones and leaves out a portion. The repertoire holds 150,000 to 180,000 clones, with less than 95% as singletons. V lost 1 base, J lost 8 bases, and 9 bases lay in between. The V gene's germline CDR1 is SGHTA and CDR2 FQGTGA. The CDR3 covers 14 residues. Sequencing used peripheral blood. V usage is TRBV7-3 and J usage is TRBJ1-6; D is unclear. This TCR was recovered from a man in his fifties with acute or convalescent COVID-19. The CDR3 protein is CASSLRPGDSPLHF. The CDR3 DNA is TGTGCCAGCAGCTTAAGGCCTGGAGATTCACCCCTCCACTTT. Drawing the rest from reference TRBV7-3 and TRBJ1-6, the complete variable domain is GAGVSQTPSNKVTEKGKYVELRCDPISGHTALYWYRQSLGQGPEFLIYFQGTGAADDSGLPNDRFFAVRPEGSVSTLKIQRTERGDSAVYLCASSLRPGDSPLHFGNGTRLTVT.